These 17 T cell receptor beta chains were sequenced from one sample in a study of blood T cell repertoires in COVID-19. Profiling relied on immunoSEQ multiplex PCR, and the TCRdb table lists in-frame clones only, not all of them. The sample records more than 200,000 clones, approximately 80% being singletons. The sequenced sample consisted of PBMCs or T cells enriched from blood (not recorded which). These receptors all stem from a man in his thirties or forties with acute COVID-19.

The CDR3, as DNA: TGCAGTGCTAGAGGCGGCCCGAGGGTGTTTTTT. Amino acids: CSARGGPRVFF. The rearrangement uses TRBV20-1 and TRBJ2-2; TRBD2 is a possible D gene (5 bases). V was pared by 1 base and J by 15 bases, with 12 bases between. The germline V gene has CDR1 DFQATT and CDR2 SNEGSKA (reference sequence). This CDR3 comprises 11 residues.

The V gene is TRBV28, the J gene TRBJ1-6, with unresolved D. Trimming took 4 bases from V and 3 from J, leaving 19 bases between them. The CDR3 has 18 amino acids. Germline-derived CDR1 and CDR2 are MDHEN and SYDVKM. The DNA for the CDR3 is TGTGCCAGCAGTTCGGTGGCCTCGACACAATTCTATAATTCACCCCTCCACTTT. Translating gives CASSSVASTQFYNSPLHF.

CDR3 nucleotides: TGTGCCAGCAGCCAAGATCGCAGTGAAGCTTTCTTT. Its translation is CASSQDRSEAFF. The V gene is TRBV3-1 (or the pseudogene TRBV3-2), the J gene TRBJ1-1, with D unresolved. Germline CDR1 is LGHDT and CDR2 is YNNKEL (reference sequence). V dropped 0 bases and J dropped 7 bases, with 6 bases sitting between them. The CDR3 contains 12 residues.

The chain is built from TRBV7-6 and TRBJ2-1; TRBD2 matches 8 bases. Trimming removed 1 base from V and 4 bases from J; junction bases left unmatched: 3. This CDR3 contains 15 residues. Germline lookup yields CDR1 SGHVS and CDR2 FNYEAQ. For the CDR3, the DNA is TGTGCCAGCAGCTTAGGGACTAGCCTATACAATGAGCAGTTCTTC. Translating gives CASSLGTSLYNEQFF.

J is TRBJ2-7 and V is TRBV15; D gene ambiguous. The CDR3 has 14 residues. Trimming cost V 1 base and J 2 bases, with 9 bases left between them. Germline CDR1 reads LNHNV; CDR2 reads YYDKDF (reference sequence). This CDR3 reads CATSRGTATYEQYF. CDR3 in DNA: TGTGCCACCAGCAGAGGAACTGCGACCTACGAGCAGTACTTC.

The chain carries TRBV11-2 and TRBJ2-7; tentative D call: TRBD1 (6 bases). The CDR3 runs 15 residues. CDR1 SGHAT and CDR2 FQNNGV come from the germline V gene. V lost 5 bases and J lost 0, with 14 bases in between. Here the CDR3 reads CASSPRQGSSYEQYF. CDR3 nucleotide sequence: TGTGCCAGCAGCCCTCGCCAGGGGAGCTCCTACGAGCAGTACTTC.

The chain is built from TRBV5-1 and TRBJ2-2, with a tentative D call TRBD2 (5 bases). Germline V gives CDR1 SGHRS, CDR2 YFSETQ. This CDR3 region has 12 residues. V was pared by 10 bases and J by 4 bases, with 11 bases between. The chain's CDR3 is CASDWGTGELFF. DNA of the CDR3: TGCGCCTCGGACTGGGGCACCGGGGAGCTGTTTTTT.

This chain joins TRBV6-5 and TRBJ1-2, with 7 positions matching TRBD1. V dropped 7 bases and J dropped 4; count of bases not matched to a gene: 6. CDR3 length equals 13 residues. In germline, CDR1 is MNHEY, CDR2 SVGAGI. The CDR3 nucleotides read TGTGCCAGCACCCAGGGACAGATCTATGGCTACACCTTC. Its translation: CASTQGQIYGYTF.

The V call is TRBV5-4, the J call TRBJ2-5, with TRBD2 as a possible D gene (6 bases). Germline V CDR1 and CDR2: SGHNT, YYREEE (reference sequence). The CDR3 length is 13 residues. Trimming removed 5 bases from V and 5 bases from J, with 13 bases in between. The DNA for the CDR3 is TGTGCCAGCAGATGGGACTTCGGCGAGACCCAGTACTTC. This gives the protein CASRWDFGETQYF.

The chain recombines TRBV29-1 with TRBJ1-5; 11 bases match TRBD1. Germline V lookup: CDR1 SQVTM, CDR2 ANQGSEA. The CDR3 loop spans 13 amino acids. Losses at the gene ends were 7 bases for V and 6 bases for J; bases not matched to a gene: 5. The CDR3 DNA follows: TGCAGCGCAGGGACAGGGGGAGGTCAGCCCCAGCATTTT. It encodes CSAGTGGGQPQHF.

V gene TRBV6-5 combines with J gene TRBJ2-2; no firm D call. CDR1 and CDR2 (germline): MNHEY, SVGAGI. Deletions cut 5 bases from V and 3 bases from J, with 7 bases between. This CDR3 is built from 13 residues. CDR3 protein: CASSIEYTGELFF. The CDR3 region has the DNA TGTGCCAGCAGTATAGAGTACACCGGGGAGCTGTTTTTT.

The gene calls are TRBV10-1 and TRBJ2-1, with TRBD2 as a possible D gene (6 bases). The length of the CDR3 is 15 residues. CDR1 and CDR2 from the germline V gene are WNHNN and SYGVQD (reference sequence). The V and J ends lost 3 bases and 6 bases respectively, with 15 bases between them. DNA for the CDR3: TGCGCCAGCAGTGAACGGGGAATGGGGGGCAATGAGCAGTTCTTC. Translation: CASSERGMGGNEQFF.

The rearrangement joins TRBV5-6 to TRBJ2-1; 8 bases map to TRBD2. V gave up 5 bases and J gave up 4 bases; unmatched junction bases: 8. The V gene's germline CDR1 is SGHDT and CDR2 YYEEEE. This CDR3 region has 15 residues. The CDR3 bases are TGTGCCAGCAGTTCCCGGGGGGGCAGGTACAATGAGCAGTTCTTC. Translation gives CASSSRGGRYNEQFF.

CDR3 residues: CATSKTSGSSGANVLTF. The CDR3 nucleotides are TGTGCCACCAGCAAGACTAGCGGGAGCTCTGGGGCCAACGTCCTGACTTTC. The rearrangement links TRBV15 to TRBJ2-6; the match to TRBD2 covers 12 bases. J lost 0 bases, V lost 4 bases, and 1 base had no gene match. This CDR3 has 17 residues. Germline V lookup: CDR1 LNHNV, CDR2 YYDKDF (reference sequence).

The CDR3 loop is CASSTPGTSGGENEQFF. DNA for the CDR3: TGTGCCAGCAGTACCCCCGGGACTAGCGGGGGGGAGAATGAGCAGTTCTTC. This chain connects TRBV5-4 to TRBJ2-1, with 16 bases fitting TRBD2. The junction had 9 bases not matched to a gene; V was cut back by 5 bases and J by 7 bases. CDR1 is SGHNT, CDR2 YYREEE, per germline (reference sequence). The CDR3 runs 17 residues. Together with reference TRBV5-4 and TRBJ2-1, the CDR3 gives the full variable domain: ETGVTQSPTHLIKTRGQQVTLRCSSQSGHNTVSWYQQALGQGPQFIFQYYREEENGRGNFPPRFSGLQFPNYSSELNVNALELDDSALYLCASSTPGTSGGENEQFFGPGTRLTVL.

The chain has TRBV3-1 (or the pseudogene TRBV3-2) and TRBJ1-3, with 9 bases that match TRBD1. V lost 4 bases to trimming and J lost 7 bases; unmatched junction nucleotides: 17. Germline CDR1 LGHDT, CDR2 YNNKEL (reference sequence). CDR3 length equals 18 residues. In DNA, the CDR3 is TGTGCCAGCAGCCGATACTTAGCCGGGACAGGGATAACCAACACCATATATTTT. It codes for CASSRYLAGTGITNTIYF.

The CDR3: CASSVEWTGNSPLHF. CDR3 nucleotides: TGTGCCAGCAGCGTAGAATGGACGGGGAATTCACCCCTCCACTTT. The gene calls are TRBV9 and TRBJ1-6; D call uncertain. The germline CDR1 and CDR2 sequences are SGDLS and YYNGEE. V was clipped by 0 bases and J by 7 bases, with 11 bases between them. This CDR3 contains 15 residues.